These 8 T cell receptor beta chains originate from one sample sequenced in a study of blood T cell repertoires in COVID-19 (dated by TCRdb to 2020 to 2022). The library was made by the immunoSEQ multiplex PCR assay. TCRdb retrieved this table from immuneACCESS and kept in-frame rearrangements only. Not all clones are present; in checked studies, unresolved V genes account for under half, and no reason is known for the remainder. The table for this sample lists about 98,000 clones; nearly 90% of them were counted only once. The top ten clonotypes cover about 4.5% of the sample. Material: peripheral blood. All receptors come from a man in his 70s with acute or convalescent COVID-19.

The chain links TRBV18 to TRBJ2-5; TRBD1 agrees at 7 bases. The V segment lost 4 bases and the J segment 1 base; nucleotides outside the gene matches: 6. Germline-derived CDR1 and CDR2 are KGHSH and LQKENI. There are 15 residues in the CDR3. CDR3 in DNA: TGTGCCAGCTCACTCATAACAGGGGTCCAAGAGACCCAGTACTTC. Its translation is CASSLITGVQETQYF.

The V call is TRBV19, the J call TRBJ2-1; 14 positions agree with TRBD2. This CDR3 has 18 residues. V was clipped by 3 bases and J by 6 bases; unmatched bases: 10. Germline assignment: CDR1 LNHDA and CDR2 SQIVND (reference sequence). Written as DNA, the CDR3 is TGTGCCAGTAGTATTCAGGGACTAGCGGGGGTATATGGCAATGAGCAGTTCTTC. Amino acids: CASSIQGLAGVYGNEQFF.

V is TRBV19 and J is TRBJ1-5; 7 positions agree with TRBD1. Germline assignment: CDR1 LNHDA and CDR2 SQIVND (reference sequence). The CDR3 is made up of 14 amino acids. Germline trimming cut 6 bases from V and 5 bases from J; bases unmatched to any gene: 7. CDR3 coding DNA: TGTGCCAGTAGCACACAGGGGTCCTATCAGCCCCAGCATTTT. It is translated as CASSTQGSYQPQHF.

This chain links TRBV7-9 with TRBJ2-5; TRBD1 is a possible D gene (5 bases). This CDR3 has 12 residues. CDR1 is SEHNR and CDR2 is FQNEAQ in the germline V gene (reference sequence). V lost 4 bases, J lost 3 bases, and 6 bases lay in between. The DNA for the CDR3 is TGTGCCAGCAGCTCCAGGGAAGAGACCCAGTACTTC. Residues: CASSSREETQYF.

The CDR3 is CSVSLGGRVNTEAFF. CDR3 nucleotide sequence: TGCAGCGTGTCGCTCGGGGGGCGCGTGAACACTGAAGCTTTCTTT. The V and J genes are TRBV29-1 and TRBJ1-1; TRBD1 is a possible D gene (6 bases). The CDR3 runs 15 residues. Germline CDR1 and CDR2: SQVTM and ANQGSEA. Trimming shortened V by 6 bases and J by 0 bases, and 17 bases separated the two germline ends.

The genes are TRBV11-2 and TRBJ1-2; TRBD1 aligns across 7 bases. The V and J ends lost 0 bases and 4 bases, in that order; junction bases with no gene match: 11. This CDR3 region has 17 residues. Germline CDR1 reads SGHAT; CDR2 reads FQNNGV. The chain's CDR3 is CASSLDGRQGLRYGYTF. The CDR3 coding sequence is TGTGCCAGCAGCTTAGATGGCAGACAGGGTCTACGCTATGGCTACACCTTC.

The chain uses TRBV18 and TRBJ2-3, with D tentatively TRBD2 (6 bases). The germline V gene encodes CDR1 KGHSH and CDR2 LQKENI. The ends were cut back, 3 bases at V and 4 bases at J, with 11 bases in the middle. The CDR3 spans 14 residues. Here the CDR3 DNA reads TGTGCCAGCTCACCGCCGGGGAGGTCAGATACGCAGTATTTT. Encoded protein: CASSPPGRSDTQYF.

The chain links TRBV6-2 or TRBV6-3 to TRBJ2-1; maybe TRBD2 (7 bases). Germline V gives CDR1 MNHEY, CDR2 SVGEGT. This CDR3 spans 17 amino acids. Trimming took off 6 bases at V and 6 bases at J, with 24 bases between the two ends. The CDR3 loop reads CASSHLRRGRNVNEQFF. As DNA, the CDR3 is TGTGCCAGCAGCCACCTCCGGCGGGGGCGGAACGTCAATGAGCAGTTCTTC.